Listed here are 17 T cell receptor beta chains from one sample, sequenced in a study of T cell responses to AZD1222 COVID-19 vaccine. Assay used: immunoSEQ multiplex PCR; TCRdb lists only in-frame clones, some missing. Seen here are over 85,000 clones, approximately 90% observed once, and the top ten hold about 5.7%. Here the sequenced sample was peripheral blood, taken 28 days after the second AZD1222 dose. All receptors come from an adult who received the AZD1222 COVID-19 vaccine.

About this clone itself: The junction and the germline gene differ at one end; a read error may be behind it. Other DNA sequences from this sample encode an identical CDR3 as well. The CDR3 protein is CASSDHRDSPLHF. CDR3 nucleotide sequence: TGTGCCAGCAGTGACCACAGGGATTCACCTCTCCACTTT. The chain is built from TRBV2 and TRBJ1-6, with a weak D call TRBD1 (6 bases). The CDR3 sequence is 13 residues long. CDR1 and CDR2 (germline): SNHLY, FYNNEI.

Here the CDR3 DNA reads TGTGCCAGCAGCTGGATTGTAAACAGGGAGGACTATGGCTACACCTTC. It is translated as CASSWIVNREDYGYTF. The rearrangement uses TRBV7-9 and TRBJ1-2; TRBD1 is a possible D gene (6 bases). V was cut by 4 bases and J by 3 bases, with 18 bases left in between. From germline, CDR1 is SEHNR and CDR2 FQNEAQ (reference sequence). CDR3 length: 16 amino acids.

The chain joins TRBV5-1 to TRBJ2-1, with D possibly being TRBD2 (8 bases). Germline values: CDR1 SGHRS, CDR2 YFSETQ. This CDR3 has 21 amino acids. The germline V and J ends were trimmed by 5 bases and 7 bases, with 37 bases remaining between them. The CDR3 sequence is CASRGRGQAQIVWTSLNEQFF. CDR3 bases: TGCGCCAGCAGGGGGCGCGGACAGGCGCAAATAGTCTGGACTAGCTTAAATGAGCAGTTCTTC.

V gene TRBV6-6 combines with J gene TRBJ2-5; TRBD2 matches at 12 bases. After removal of 8 bases from V and 2 bases from J, the junction contained 3 bases not matched to a gene. CDR3 length: 14 residues. The germline gives CDR1 MNHNY, CDR2 SVGAGI (reference sequence). The CDR3 DNA reads as TGTGCCAGCCGGCTAGCGGGGGGGCAAGAGACCCAGTACTTC. It is translated as CASRLAGGQETQYF.

This clone was observed a handful of times. This chain joins TRBV25-1 and TRBJ2-7; D might be TRBD1 (7 bases). Germline CDR1 reads MGHDK; CDR2 reads SYGVNS. The CDR3 has 16 amino acids. V lost 4 bases and J lost 4, with 20 bases in between. For the CDR3, the DNA is TGTGCCAGCAGTGTCGGCGGGACAGCCCTTTTATACGAGCAGTACTTC. Its protein product is CASSVGGTALLYEQYF.

This sequence joins TRBV29-1 and TRBJ2-7, with D perhaps matching TRBD1 or TRBD2 (6 bases each). Trimming stripped 6 bases from V and 0 bases from J, with 15 bases between. The CDR3 runs to 14 residues. Germline V gene lookup returns CDR1 SQVTM and CDR2 ANQGSEA. CDR3 loop: CSVPQGGDSYEQYF. For the CDR3, the DNA is TGCAGCGTCCCACAGGGCGGGGACTCCTACGAGCAGTACTTC.

This chain connects TRBV7-2 to TRBJ2-7, with D possibly being TRBD2 (6 bases). The CDR3 covers 17 residues. V was pared by 3 bases and J by 0 bases, with 18 bases between. The V gene's germline CDR1 is SGHTA and CDR2 FQGNSA. DNA for the CDR3: TGTGCCAGCAGCTTCGGGCTGGGACTGCTGAGCTCCTACGAGCAGTACTTC. Translating it yields CASSFGLGLLSSYEQYF.

Concerning this clone itself: This CDR3 is also generated by other DNA sequences in the sample. The chain recombines TRBV6-5 with TRBJ2-2, with 7 positions matching TRBD1. Germline CDR1 MNHEY, CDR2 SVGAGI. Losses at the gene ends were 4 bases for V and 1 base for J; bases not matched to a gene: 0. This CDR3 has 14 amino acids. CDR3 coding DNA: TGTGCCAGCAGTTCAGGGGGGAACACCGGGGAGCTGTTTTTT. Translating it yields CASSSGGNTGELFF.

V is TRBV28 and J is TRBJ1-2; D is uncertain. This CDR3 is 12 amino acids long. The V gene's germline CDR1 is MDHEN and CDR2 SYDVKM. Trimming cost V 3 bases and J 7 bases, with 9 bases left between them. CDR3 DNA sequence: TGTGCCAGCAGTTTTCGCCGGATTGGCTACACCTTC. It encodes CASSFRRIGYTF.

This chain links TRBV15 with TRBJ2-2; D possibly corresponds to TRBD2 (6 bases). Germline loops: CDR1 LNHNV, CDR2 YYDKDF (reference sequence). This CDR3 has 17 amino acids. V lost 0 bases and J lost 3, with 14 bases in between. The CDR3 nucleotides read TGTGCCACCAGCAGAGACCCAAAGGGACTTCACACCGGGGAGCTGTTTTTT. Translated: CATSRDPKGLHTGELFF. The full variable domain, rest sourced from reference TRBV15 and TRBJ2-2, is DAMVIQNPRYQVTQFGKPVTLSCSQTLNHNVMYWYQQKSSQAPKLLFHYYDKDFNNEADTPDNFQSRRPNTSFCFLDIRSPGLGDTAMYLCATSRDPKGLHTGELFFGEGSRLTVL.

This chain uses TRBV10-2 with TRBJ2-7; D gene uncertain. Germline CDR1 and CDR2: WSHSY and SAAADI. The CDR3 has 11 residues. Trimming shortened V by 0 bases and J by 6 bases, and 3 bases separated the two germline ends. The CDR3 DNA is TGCGCCAGCAGTGAGTCTGCCGAGCAGTACGTC. It codes for CASSESAEQYV.

The V call is TRBV7-2, the J call TRBJ1-2; D gene ambiguous. CDR1 SGHTA and CDR2 FQGNSA come from the germline V gene. This CDR3 region has 14 residues. Trimming removed 1 base at V and 6 bases at J, with 12 bases between. The CDR3 loop reads CASSLGGFGDGYTF. The CDR3 DNA is TGTGCCAGCAGCTTAGGAGGATTCGGGGATGGCTACACCTTC. Supplemented by reference TRBV7-2 and TRBJ1-2, the full variable domain reads GAGVSQSPSNKVTEKGKDVELRCDPISGHTALYWYRQSLGQGLEFLIYFQGNSAPDKSGLPSDRFSAERTGGSVSTLTIQRTQQEDSAVYLCASSLGGFGDGYTFGSGTRLTVV.

This clone was observed once. This sequence joins TRBV7-9 and TRBJ1-5, with 7 bases lining up with TRBD1. V shed 3 bases and J 0 bases; nucleotides not matched to a gene: 11. CDR3 length: 18 residues. In germline, CDR1 is SEHNR, CDR2 FQNEAQ (reference sequence). As DNA, the CDR3 is TGTGCCAGCAGCTTTAGCGCCACCGGGACAGTTAGCAATCAGCCCCAGCATTTT. As protein: CASSFSATGTVSNQPQHF.

The chain links TRBV6-5 to TRBJ1-5; the D gene is possibly TRBD1 (6 bases). V was clipped by 2 bases and J by 0 bases, with 8 bases between them. Per germline, CDR1 MNHEY and CDR2 SVGAGI. There are 15 residues in the CDR3. The CDR3, as DNA: TGTGCCAGCAGTTACGGGACAAGTAGCAATCAGCCCCAGCATTTT. This encodes CASSYGTSSNQPQHF.

This clone was recorded once. V gene TRBV5-6 combines with J gene TRBJ1-4; D gene uncertain. In germline, CDR1 is SGHDT, CDR2 YYEEEE. The CDR3 length is 11 residues. V was pared by 3 bases and J by 8 bases, with 5 bases between. CDR3 loop: CASSSHEKLFF. CDR3 nucleotide sequence: TGTGCCAGCAGCTCACACGAAAAACTGTTTTTT.

This clone occurred once. This chain joins TRBV25-1 and TRBJ2-7; no clear D. Trimming removed 1 base from V and 1 base from J, with 14 bases in between. Germline lookup yields CDR1 MGHDK and CDR2 SYGVNS. The CDR3 length is 16 residues. The CDR3, as DNA: TGTGCCAGCAGTGAATTCGCCCGGGCCGGTTCCTACGAGCAGTACGTC. It specifies CASSEFARAGSYEQYV.

This chain links TRBV19 with TRBJ1-5; weak D call: TRBD1 (6 bases). This CDR3 has 14 amino acids. Germline V CDR1 and CDR2: LNHDA, SQIVND (reference sequence). Deletions cut 3 bases from V and 7 bases from J, with 13 bases between. The CDR3 coding sequence is TGTGCCAGTAGTATCAGAGGGGGTGGACAGCCCCAGCATTTT. It yields the protein CASSIRGGGQPQHF.